The rows below give T cell receptor beta chains drawn from one sample of a study of CD8 T cells in Susac syndrome. TCRdb ran MiXCR on the immunoSEQ multiplex PCR reads and lists one entry per CDR3 protein. The sample includes 50,000 or so distinct CDR3 sequences, roughly 93% of them seen just once. Sequencing was carried out using CD8+ T cells from PBMCs. The receptor source for this set is a human donor in good health. Each CDR3 is given with its conserved first and last residue. The D gene is left open where the match is weak. Only some rows state a clone size, as once, few, many or a class for expanded clones.

d_call j_call v_call clone_size cdr3_nt cdr3_aa
. TRBJ1-2 TRBV29-1 . TGCAGCGTTGAAGAACAACAGGGCGGCTATGGCTACACCTTC CSVEEQQGGYGYTF
. TRBJ2-5 TRBV15 once TGTGCCACCAGCAGAGAAGAAGTCCTTAGGGAGACCCAGTACTTC CATSREEVLRETQYF
TRBD1 TRBJ2-7 TRBV9 . TGTGCCAGCAGCGCGGGACAGGCTAGCATGGACGAGCAGTACTTC CASSAGQASMDEQYF
. TRBJ2-1 TRBV29-1 . TGCAGCGTTGAAGGATGGGGGAGGATCGATGAGCAGTTCTTC CSVEGWGRIDEQFF
TRBD2 TRBJ2-1 TRBV25-1 . TGTGCCAGCAGTGAGGGACTAGCGGGATACGATGAGCAGTTCTTC CASSEGLAGYDEQFF
. TRBJ1-5 TRBV27 once TGTGCCAGCAAGACAGGTGGGGGCAATCAGCCCCAGCATTTT CASKTGGGNQPQHF
TRBD2 TRBJ2-2 TRBV19 . TGTGCCAGTACCCCCCTAGCGGGAGGCGCGGCGACCGGGGAGCTGTTTTTT CASTPLAGGAATGELFF
TRBD2 TRBJ2-7 TRBV28 . TGTGCCAGCTCTTATAGCGGGAGGCAGTACTTC CASSYSGRQYF
. TRBJ2-2 TRBV19 once TGTGCCAGTACCTACACCGGGGAGCTGTTTTTT CASTYTGELFF
TRBD1 TRBJ2-7 TRBV29-1 . TGCAGCTTTTACCGGGACAGGGTCTACGAGCAGTACTTC CSFYRDRVYEQYF
. TRBJ1-6 TRBV4-1 . TGCGCCAGCAGCCAAGATGCGGCGGGACCCCTCCACTTT CASSQDAAGPLHF
TRBD1 TRBJ2-1 TRBV5-1 . TGCGCCAGCAGCTCGCCGGACAGGGGGCGCTTCAATGAGCAGTTCTTC CASSSPDRGRFNEQFF
. TRBJ2-7 TRBV29-1 . TGCAGCGTAGCAGGGATTGGTAACGAGCAGTACTTC CSVAGIGNEQYF
. TRBJ1-1 TRBV12-3/TRBV12-4 few TGTGCCAGCAGCCCGACCGGACAGGAAGCTTTCTTT CASSPTGQEAFF
. TRBJ1-5 TRBV2 . TGTGCCAGCAGTGAAAAGTTCATAGATAGCAATCAGCCCCAGCATTTT CASSEKFIDSNQPQHF
. TRBJ2-5 TRBV28 . TGTGCTACCAGTAAGGGGCAGCGGAACCAAGAGACCCAGTACTTC CATSKGQRNQETQYF
. TRBJ2-1 TRBV29-1 . TGCAGCGTTGAGGTGAGACCCCCCCCTAATGAGCAGTTCTTC CSVEVRPPPNEQFF
TRBD2 TRBJ2-5 TRBV6-1 . TGTGCCAGCGCACTAGCGGGAGTCAGAGAGACCCAGTACTTC CASALAGVRETQYF
. TRBJ2-7 TRBV2 . TGTGCCAGCAGTGCGGCATCCTACGAGCAGTACTTC CASSAASYEQYF
. TRBJ2-3 TRBV29-1 . TGCAGCGGGAGCAGGGGAGAGGTCACAGATACGCAGTATTTT CSGSRGEVTDTQYF
. TRBJ2-7 TRBV7-8 few TGTGCCAGCAGCTTAGGCGGGAACTACGAGCAGTACTTC CASSLGGNYEQYF
. TRBJ2-1 TRBV28 . TGTGCCAGCAGTACCCTTGTTGATAGCGGAAGGGAGCAGTTCTTC CASSTLVDSGREQFF
. TRBJ2-7 TRBV6-5 . TGTGCCAGCAGCTTACAGATCTCCTACGAGCAGTACTTC CASSLQISYEQYF
. TRBJ2-5 TRBV5-1 . TGCGCCAGCAGCTTGGAAGTAGACCCTCAAGAGACCCAGTACTTC CASSLEVDPQETQYF
. TRBJ2-1 TRBV12-5 . TGTGCTAGTGGTTGGCCAGACGGGGCGGGAAATGAGCAGTTCTTC CASGWPDGAGNEQFF
. TRBJ1-4 TRBV19 . TGTGCCAGTACCACAGACGCTAATGAAAAACTGTTTTTT CASTTDANEKLFF
. TRBJ2-7 TRBV7-2 few TGTGCCAGCAGGTCCTTGGGGGTGGAGCAGTACTTC CASRSLGVEQYF
. TRBJ2-6 TRBV3-1 . TGTGCCAGCAGCCAAGCAGGGTTCGGGTCTGGGGCCAACGTCCTGACTTTC CASSQAGFGSGANVLTF
TRBD2 TRBJ2-5 TRBV13 . TGTGCCAGCAGCTTTCGGACTAGCGGGAGGGTGGAGACCCAGTACTTC CASSFRTSGRVETQYF
TRBD1 TRBJ2-5 TRBV6-1 . TGTGCCAGCAGTCCGACAGGGAACGGAGAGACCCAGTACTTC CASSPTGNGETQYF
. TRBJ2-5 TRBV6-5 . TGTGCCAGCATGGGGGAGACCCAGTACTTC CASMGETQYF
. TRBJ2-2 TRBV20-1 . TGCAGTGCTGGGGGACTCATCACCGGGGAGCTGTTTTTT CSAGGLITGELFF
. TRBJ2-1 TRBV20-1 . TGCAGTGCGTGGCCCCTGAAGAGCTCCTACAATGAGCAGTTCTTC CSAWPLKSSYNEQFF
TRBD1 TRBJ2-5 TRBV27 . TGTGCCAGCAGTTTAGGGACAGGTTACCAAGAGACCCAGTACTTC CASSLGTGYQETQYF
. TRBJ2-7 TRBV11-2 . TGTGCCAGCAGCCTTGGGGATTCCGAGCAGTACTTC CASSLGDSEQYF
. TRBJ1-1 TRBV6-1 . TGTGCCAGCAGCCCCCTCGCGGGGGCAGTGAACACTGAAGCTTTCTTT CASSPLAGAVNTEAFF
. TRBJ2-7 TRBV7-9 . TGTGCCAGCAGCTTACCCCAAGGCCCCCCCTACGAGCAGTACTTC CASSLPQGPPYEQYF
TRBD1 TRBJ2-7 TRBV5-1 once TGCGCCAGCAGCCCCACCCGACAGGGTTATGACTACGAGCAGTACTTC CASSPTRQGYDYEQYF
TRBD1 TRBJ2-7 TRBV29-1 few TGCAGCGTTCTGACAGGGGCTTCCTACGAGCAGTACTTC CSVLTGASYEQYF
. TRBJ2-5 TRBV28 . TGTGCCAGCAGTCCCAAGTTACAAGAGACCCAGTACTTC CASSPKLQETQYF
. TRBJ2-3 TRBV9 . TGTGCCAGCAGCGCATTAGGCGGCACAGATACGCAGTATTTT CASSALGGTDTQYF
. TRBJ2-1 TRBV7-8 once TGTGCCAGCAGCTTAGGAGCTAGCTCCCACAATGAGCAGTTCTTC CASSLGASSHNEQFF
. TRBJ2-7 TRBV19 . TGTGCCAGTAGTATTGGGCGTAGCGGAGTTTACGAGCAGTACTTC CASSIGRSGVYEQYF
. TRBJ2-1 TRBV11-2 . TGTGCCAGCAACCCGGGGGTCTCCTACAATGAGCAGTTCTTC CASNPGVSYNEQFF
TRBD1 TRBJ2-7 TRBV7-9 once TGTGCCAGCAGCTCTCGATTGGACAGGGCCTACGAGCAGTACTTC CASSSRLDRAYEQYF
. TRBJ1-2 TRBV7-2 once TGTGCCAGCAGCTTGCTCACCTTC CASSLLTF
. TRBJ2-2 TRBV5-1 . TGCGCCAGCAGCTTGGTTGCGAACACCGGGGAGCTGTTTTTT CASSLVANTGELFF
. TRBJ2-7 TRBV9 . TGTGCCAGCAGCGTAGCTTCTGCTGCCTCCTACGAGCAGTACTTC CASSVASAASYEQYF
TRBD1 TRBJ2-1 TRBV28 . TGTGCCACCCGGACAGGGGGCTTTGAGCAGTTCTTC CATRTGGFEQFF
. TRBJ2-5 TRBV25-1 . TGTGCCAGCAGTGGTTGGAAAGAAGAGACCCAGTACTTC CASSGWKEETQYF
. TRBJ2-7 TRBV29-1 . TGCAGCGTTGTTGGAGGAACCTACGAGCAGTACTTC CSVVGGTYEQYF
TRBD1 TRBJ1-2 TRBV29-1 . TGCAGCGTTGAAGTGGGGACAGGGACTAACTATGGCTACACCTTC CSVEVGTGTNYGYTF